This TCR beta chain was recorded in a study of shared clonotypes between healthy human individuals. Study-level findings and limits: Generation of non-shared clonotypes was less probable than generation of clonotypes shared by all four donors.

Germline lookup yields CDR1 MGHDK and CDR2 SYGVNS. The CDR3 is 16 residues long. J lost 4 bases, V lost 3 bases, and 6 bases had no gene match. Original data processing: Quality scores were absent from the junction-only immunoSEQ sequences, so filtering differed. Data came from immunoSEQ multiplex PCR; TCRdb stores just in-frame clones and leaves some out. That table gives V, J and clone size, and the DNA gave D and trimming. The profile shows some 1,600,000 clones, 95% to 99% of them singletons. Worth noting for this clone: Antigen unknown.

The sample comprised naive CD4+ T cells sorted from blood. As to subset: CD45RA+ positively selected. The chain carries TRBV25-1 and TRBJ2-1; TRBD2 matches 10 bases. This clonotype was obtained from a man aged 30-40 years in good health. CDR3 residues: CASSDRRLAGYNEQFF. In DNA, the CDR3 is TGTGCCAGCAGTGATAGGAGACTAGCGGGTTACAATGAGCAGTTCTTC. The full variable domain, in which reference TRBV25-1 and TRBJ2-1 provide the parts outside the CDR3, is EADIYQTPRYLVIGTGKKITLECSQTMGHDKMYWYQQDPGMELHLIHYSYGVNSTEKGDLSSESTVSRIRTEHFPLTLESARPSHTSQYLCASSDRRLAGYNEQFFGPGTRLTVL.